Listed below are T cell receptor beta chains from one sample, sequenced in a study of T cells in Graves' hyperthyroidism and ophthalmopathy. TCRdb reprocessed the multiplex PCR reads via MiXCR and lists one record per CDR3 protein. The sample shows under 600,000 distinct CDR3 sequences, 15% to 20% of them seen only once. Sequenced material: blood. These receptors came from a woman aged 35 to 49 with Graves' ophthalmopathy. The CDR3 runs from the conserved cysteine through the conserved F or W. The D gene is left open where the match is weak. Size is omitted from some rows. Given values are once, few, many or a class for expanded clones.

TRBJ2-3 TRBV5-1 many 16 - CASSLSSTLSTDTQYF TGCGCCAGCAGCTTGAGCAGCACACTTAGCACAGATACGCAGTATTTT
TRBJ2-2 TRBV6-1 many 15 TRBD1 CASRVGQGAGGELFF TGTGCCAGCAGAGTAGGACAGGGGGCCGGCGGGGAGCTGTTTTTT
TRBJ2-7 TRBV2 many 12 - CASRTVLYEQYF TGTGCCAGCAGGACAGTCCTCTACGAGCAGTACTTC
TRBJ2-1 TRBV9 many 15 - CASSEQGSGYNEQFF TGTGCCAGCAGCGAACAGGGCAGCGGCTACAATGAGCAGTTCTTC
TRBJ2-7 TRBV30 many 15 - CAWSEGPTPPYEQYF TGTGCCTGGAGTGAGGGGCCGACACCCCCCTACGAGCAGTACTTC
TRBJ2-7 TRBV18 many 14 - CASSPPTTLGEQYF TGTGCCAGCTCACCACCGACGACCTTAGGCGAGCAGTACTTC
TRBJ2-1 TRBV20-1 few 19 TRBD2 CSAPPGLAEIPFSFDEQFF TGCAGTGCGCCCCCCGGACTAGCGGAGATCCCCTTCAGCTTCGATGAGCAGTTCTTC
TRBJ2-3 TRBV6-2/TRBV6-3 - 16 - CASTELGTELTDTQYF TGTGCCAGCACCGAATTGGGCACAGAACTCACAGATACGCAGTATTTT
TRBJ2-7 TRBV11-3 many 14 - CASSFGLEAYEQYF TGTGCCAGCAGCTTCGGATTAGAAGCCTACGAGCAGTACTTC
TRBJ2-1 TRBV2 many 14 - CASSDSDVYNEQFF TGTGCCAGCAGTGATTCCGACGTTTACAATGAGCAGTTCTTC
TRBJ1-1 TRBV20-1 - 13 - CSVRGQSNTEAFF TGCAGTGTAAGAGGCCAGTCGAACACTGAAGCTTTCTTT
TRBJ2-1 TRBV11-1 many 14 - CASSWATSYNEQFF TGTGCCAGCAGCTGGGCCACCTCCTACAATGAGCAGTTCTTC
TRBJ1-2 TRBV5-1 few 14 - CASSLSDSNYGYTF TGCGCCAGCAGCTTGTCCGACAGTAACTATGGCTACACCTTC
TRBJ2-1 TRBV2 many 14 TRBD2 CASSSRLAGNEQFF TGTGCCAGCAGCTCTCGACTAGCGGGGAATGAGCAGTTCTTC
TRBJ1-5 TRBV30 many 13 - CAWSSNSNQPQHF TGTGCCTGGAGTTCTAATAGCAATCAGCCCCAGCATTTT
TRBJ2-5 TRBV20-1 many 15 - CSARDPKGSGETQYF TGCAGTGCTAGAGACCCGAAGGGATCGGGAGAGACCCAGTACTTC
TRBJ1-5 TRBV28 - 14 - CASRGIYSNQPQHF TGTGCCAGCAGGGGGATCTATAGCAATCAGCCCCAGCATTTT
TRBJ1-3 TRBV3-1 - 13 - CASSQTSVNTIYF TGTGCCAGCAGCCAAACTTCGGTGAACACCATATATTTT
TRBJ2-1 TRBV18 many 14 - CASSPSGQYNEQFF TGTGCCAGCTCACCATCCGGACAGTACAATGAGCAGTTCTTC
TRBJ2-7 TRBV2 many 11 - CASLYGYEQYF TGTGCCAGCCTTTACGGCTACGAGCAGTACTTC
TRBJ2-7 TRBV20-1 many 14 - CSARGTGDLYEQYF TGCAGTGCTAGAGGAACGGGGGATTTGTACGAGCAGTACTTC
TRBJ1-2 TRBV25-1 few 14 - CASSGPRGVNGYTF TGTGCCAGCAGTGGCCCCAGGGGAGTTAATGGCTACACCTTC
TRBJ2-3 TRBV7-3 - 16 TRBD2 CASSPWTSGGSDTQYF TGTGCCAGCAGCCCATGGACTAGCGGGGGCTCAGATACGCAGTATTTT
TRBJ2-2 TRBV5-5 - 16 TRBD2 CASSLKSGSNTGELFF TGTGCCAGCAGCTTGAAAAGCGGGAGTAACACCGGGGAGCTGTTTTTT
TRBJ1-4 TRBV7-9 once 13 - CASQGGAGEKLFF TGTGCCAGCCAGGGAGGGGCGGGTGAAAAACTGTTTTTT
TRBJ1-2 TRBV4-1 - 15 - CASSQSPRQVNGYTF TGCGCCAGCAGCCAATCTCCCCGACAGGTTAATGGCTACACCTTC
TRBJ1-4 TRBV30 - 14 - CAWSYQGGNEELFF TGTGCCTGGAGCTATCAAGGTGGAAATGAAGAACTGTTTTTT
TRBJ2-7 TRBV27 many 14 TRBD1 CASSSSTGPYEQYF TGTGCCAGCAGTTCCTCGACAGGGCCCTACGAGCAGTACTTC
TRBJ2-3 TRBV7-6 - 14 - CASSIDSGTDTQYF TGTGCCAGCAGCATCGACTCCGGCACAGATACGCAGTATTTT
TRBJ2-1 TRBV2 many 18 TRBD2 CASSEAPAGAPLVNEQFF TGTGCCAGCAGTGAAGCGCCGGCGGGAGCTCCACTAGTTAATGAGCAGTTCTTC
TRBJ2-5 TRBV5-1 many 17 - CASSAEGGATIRETQYF TGCGCCAGCAGCGCCGAGGGTGGGGCCACTATACGAGAGACCCAGTACTTC
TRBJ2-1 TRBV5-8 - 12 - CASSLVASEQFF TGTGCCAGCAGCTTGGTTGCTAGCGAGCAGTTCTTC
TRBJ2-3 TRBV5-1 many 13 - CASSFSITDTQYF TGCGCCAGCAGCTTTAGCATCACAGATACGCAGTATTTT
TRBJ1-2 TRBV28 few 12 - CASSFHNYGYTF TGTGCCAGCAGTTTCCACAACTATGGCTACACCTTC
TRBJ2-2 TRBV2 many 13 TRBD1 CASSGDSNGELFF TGTGCCAGCAGTGGGGACAGTAACGGGGAGCTGTTTTTT
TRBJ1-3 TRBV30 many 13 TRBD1 CASPTGAGNTIYF TGTGCCTCCCCCACAGGGGCTGGAAACACCATATATTTT
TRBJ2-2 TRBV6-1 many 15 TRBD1 CASGRQGADTGELFF TGTGCCAGCGGTAGACAGGGTGCGGACACCGGGGAGCTGTTTTTT
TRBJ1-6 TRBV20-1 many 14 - CSATPGYHNSPLHF TGCAGTGCCACCCCAGGCTACCATAATTCACCCCTCCACTTT
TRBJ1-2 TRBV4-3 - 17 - CAGSQVGEVSKDYGYTF TGCGCCGGCAGCCAGGTTGGAGAGGTGTCTAAGGACTATGGCTACACCTTC
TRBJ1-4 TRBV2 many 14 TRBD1 CASSERQGVEKLFF TGTGCCAGCAGTGAAAGACAGGGCGTTGAAAAACTGTTTTTT
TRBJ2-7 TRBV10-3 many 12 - CAISKQENKQYF TGTGCCATCAGTAAGCAGGAGAACAAGCAGTACTTC
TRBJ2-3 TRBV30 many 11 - CAWSVMDTQYF TGTGCCTGGAGTGTAATGGATACGCAGTATTTT
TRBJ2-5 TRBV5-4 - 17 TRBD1 CASSRQGAGGPQETQYF TGTGCCAGCAGCCGACAGGGGGCAGGGGGACCACAAGAGACCCAGTACTTC
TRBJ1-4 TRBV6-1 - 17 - CASSSPPPQPTNEKLFF TGTGCCAGCAGTAGCCCCCCGCCCCAGCCAACTAATGAAAAACTGTTTTTT
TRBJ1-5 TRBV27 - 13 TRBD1 CASSRQGFQPQHF TGTGCCAGCAGTAGACAGGGATTCCAGCCCCAGCATTTT
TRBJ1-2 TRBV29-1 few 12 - CSVPSFKDGYTF TGCAGCGTTCCCTCTTTCAAGGATGGCTACACCTTC
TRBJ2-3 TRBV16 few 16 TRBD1 CASSRRGQGGADTQYF TGTGCCAGCAGCCGCCGAGGACAGGGTGGGGCAGATACGCAGTATTTT
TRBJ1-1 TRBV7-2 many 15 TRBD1 CASSLIPGGNTEAFF TGTGCCAGCAGCTTAATCCCAGGGGGGAACACTGAAGCTTTCTTT
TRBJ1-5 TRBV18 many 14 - CASSPAGVNQPQHF TGTGCCAGCTCGCCCGCAGGGGTCAATCAGCCCCAGCATTTT
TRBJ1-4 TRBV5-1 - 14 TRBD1 CASSRQGAHEKLFF TGCGCCAGCAGCCGACAGGGGGCCCATGAAAAACTGTTTTTT
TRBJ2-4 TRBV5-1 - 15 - CASSLVGDGKNIQYF TGCGCCAGCAGCTTGGTGGGGGACGGTAAAAACATTCAGTACTTC
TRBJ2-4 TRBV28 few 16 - CASRKTGGLAKNIQYF TGTGCCAGCAGAAAAACAGGAGGTCTAGCCAAAAACATTCAGTACTTC
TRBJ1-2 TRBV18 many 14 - CASSEVADPHGYTF TGTGCCAGCTCAGAAGTGGCAGACCCTCATGGCTACACCTTC
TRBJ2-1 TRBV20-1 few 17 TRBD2 CSARASGGPTAGNEQFF TGCAGTGCTAGAGCCAGCGGGGGTCCCACCGCGGGGAATGAGCAGTTCTTC
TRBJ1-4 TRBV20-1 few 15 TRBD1 CSARDPTGNNEKLFF TGCAGTGCTAGAGACCCGACAGGGAATAATGAAAAACTGTTTTTT
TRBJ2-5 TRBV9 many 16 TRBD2 CASSFGGTSGQETQYF TGTGCCAGCAGCTTCGGCGGGACTAGCGGGCAAGAGACCCAGTACTTC
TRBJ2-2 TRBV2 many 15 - CASSLQGLGTGELFF TGTGCCAGCAGTTTACAGGGCCTCGGCACCGGGGAGCTGTTTTTT
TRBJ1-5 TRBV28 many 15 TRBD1 CASSLLGQVNQPQHF TGTGCCAGCAGTTTGCTTGGACAGGTCAATCAGCCCCAGCATTTT
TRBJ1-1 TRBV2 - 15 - CASSGGRGRNTEAFF TGTGCCAGCTCCGGAGGTAGGGGAAGGAACACTGAAGCTTTCTTT
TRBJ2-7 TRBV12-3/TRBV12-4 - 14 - CASSSTSGVREQYF TGTGCCAGCAGTTCCACCTCAGGGGTTCGCGAGCAGTACTTC